These 19 T cell receptor beta chains were all obtained from the same sample, sequenced in a study of cytomegalovirus exposure and HLA in healthy donors. Both 60 Vbeta primers and 13 Jbeta primers went into the PCR. TCRdb's copy holds only in-frame clones and misses some; the assay was immunoSEQ multiplex PCR. The table counts about 70,000 clones; roughly 2.3% lies in the top ten. Sequenced: PBMCs. All receptors derive from a female donor in good health and CMV-seropositive.

The CDR3 spells CASSSVQGPHYGYTF. The CDR3 bases are TGTGCCAGCAGTTCTGTTCAGGGCCCTCACTATGGCTACACCTTC. This rearrangement joins TRBV27 to TRBJ1-2; tentative D call: TRBD1 (5 bases). The CDR3 runs 15 residues. Germline lookup yields CDR1 MNHEY and CDR2 SMNVEV (reference sequence). V lost 4 bases and J 3 bases, leaving 15 bases between the germline ends.

This rearrangement joins TRBV19 to TRBJ2-7; 14 nucleotides align to TRBD2. The trim removed 5 bases at V and 3 bases at J, leaving 3 bases unmatched. Per the germline V gene, CDR1 is LNHDA and CDR2 is SQIVND (reference sequence). The CDR3 has 15 residues. The CDR3 DNA reads as TGTGCCAGTAGTCCTGGACTAGCGGGAGGCTACGAGCAGTACTTC. This gives the protein CASSPGLAGGYEQYF.

Concerning this clone: Other nucleotide sequences in the sample specify the same CDR3. The chain couples TRBV30 to TRBJ2-7; the D is unclear. Germline CDR1 is GTSNPN and CDR2 is SVGIG (reference sequence). V lost 3 bases and J 7 bases, leaving 16 bases between the germline ends. This CDR3 contains 13 residues. Written as DNA, the CDR3 is TGTGCCTGGAGCGTACAACGCCGTATAGAGCAGTACTTC. This gives the protein CAWSVQRRIEQYF.

This chain joins TRBV6-1 and TRBJ2-1, with 9 bases fitting TRBD2. This CDR3 is 15 amino acids long. Germline V lookup: CDR1 MNHNS, CDR2 SASEGT. V trimming: 2 bases; J trimming: 1 base; junction bases outside the gene matches: 0. CDR3 sequence reads: CASSELAGSYNEQFF. CDR3 coding DNA: TGTGCCAGCAGTGAACTAGCGGGATCCTACAATGAGCAGTTCTTC.

V usage is TRBV30 and J usage is TRBJ1-5; 7 bases are a match to TRBD1. V was clipped by 7 bases and J by 6 bases; unmatched bases: 9. CDR1 is GTSNPN, CDR2 SVGIG, per germline (reference sequence). This CDR3 is built from 13 residues. Here the CDR3 DNA reads TGTGCCTTATCGACAGGGATCGGTCAGCCCCAGCATTTT. It specifies CALSTGIGQPQHF. The entire variable domain, with the rest obtained from reference TRBV30 and TRBJ1-5, is as follows: SQTIHQWPATLVQPVGSPLSLECTVEGTSNPNLYWYRQAAGRGLQLLFYSVGIGQISSEVPQNLSASRPQDRQFILSSKKLLLSDSGFYLCALSTGIGQPQHFGDGTRLSIL.

This rearrangement joins TRBV29-1 to TRBJ2-5; 10 bases align to TRBD1. The assigned J gene may be wrong: the sequence end matches TRBJ2-7 better. The CDR3 covers 12 residues. The germline CDR1 and CDR2 sequences are SQVTM and ANQGSEA. The CDR3 nucleotides read TGCAGCGTGACAGGGGGCGTATACGAGCAGTACTTC. It codes for CSVTGGVYEQYF.

This chain connects TRBV6-1 to TRBJ1-2; D possibly corresponds to TRBD1 (6 bases). The V gene lost 1 base and the J gene lost 4 bases, with 7 bases spanning the gap. There are 13 residues in the CDR3. Germline V gene lookup returns CDR1 MNHNS and CDR2 SASEGT. For the CDR3, the DNA is TGTGCCAGCAGTGAAGGCAGGGGCTATGGCTACACCTTC. Translating gives CASSEGRGYGYTF.

V usage is TRBV28 and J usage is TRBJ1-2; 10 nucleotides match TRBD1. This CDR3 contains 17 residues. From germline, CDR1 is MDHEN and CDR2 SYDVKM. V was pared by 2 bases and J by 0 bases, with 6 bases of the junction left unmatched. The chain's CDR3 is CASSLVTGGPANYGYTF. CDR3 DNA sequence: TGTGCCAGCAGTTTAGTGACAGGGGGCCCCGCTAACTATGGCTACACCTTC.

The chain couples TRBV28 to TRBJ2-7, with TRBD1 matching over 10 bases. The CDR3 runs 14 residues. V lost 5 bases and J lost 5; bases outside the gene matches: 6. Germline CDR1 MDHEN, CDR2 SYDVKM. The CDR3 loop is CASSPGTGVDEQYF. The CDR3 DNA follows: TGTGCCAGCAGTCCCGGGACAGGGGTCGACGAGCAGTACTTC.

The chain combines TRBV27 with TRBJ1-1; no definite D call. V lost 6 bases and J lost 4, with 6 bases in between. The CDR3 contains 11 residues. The germline gives CDR1 MNHEY, CDR2 SMNVEV (reference sequence). This chain's CDR3 is CASRLGTEAFF. The CDR3 coding sequence is TGTGCCAGCAGGCTCGGCACTGAAGCTTTCTTT.

The chain combines TRBV5-4 with TRBJ2-5; 11 nucleotides align to TRBD2. Trimming cost V 2 bases and J 5 bases; bases outside gene matches: 5. This CDR3 contains 15 residues. The germline gives CDR1 SGHNT, CDR2 YYREEE (reference sequence). CDR3 protein: CASSFMGLAAETQYF. The DNA for the CDR3 is TGTGCCAGCAGCTTCATGGGACTAGCGGCGGAGACCCAGTACTTC.

The chain is built from TRBV7-8 and TRBJ2-7; no reliable D call. The V gene's germline CDR1 is SGHVS and CDR2 FQNEAQ. Trimming left V 2 bases short and J 0 bases short, with 14 bases between. CDR3 length: 16 amino acids. The CDR3 coding sequence is TGTGCCAGCAGCTTACTCACCCAGGCCAGCTCCTACGAGCAGTACTTC. This translates into CASSLLTQASSYEQYF.

The chain uses TRBV5-1 and TRBJ1-2; D gene ambiguous. Germline assignment: CDR1 SGHRS and CDR2 YFSETQ. Trimming shortened V by 1 base and J by 2 bases, and 24 bases separated the two germline ends. This CDR3 contains 19 residues. CDR3 residues: CASSLLQATFNQRNYGYTF. DNA of the CDR3: TGCGCCAGCAGCTTGTTACAAGCCACCTTTAATCAGAGGAACTATGGCTACACCTTC. Drawing the rest from reference TRBV5-1 and TRBJ1-2, the complete variable domain is KAGVTQTPRYLIKTRGQQVTLSCSPISGHRSVSWYQQTPGQGLQFLFEYFSETQRNKGNFPGRFSGRQFSNSRSEMNVSTLELGDSALYLCASSLLQATFNQRNYGYTFGSGTRLTVV.

The gene calls are TRBV7-6 and TRBJ2-7, with D maybe TRBD1 (6 bases). Germline loops: CDR1 SGHVS, CDR2 FNYEAQ. The CDR3 extends over 13 amino acids. The V gene lost 0 bases and the J gene lost 3 bases, with 6 bases spanning the gap. The CDR3 is CASSLADSYEQYF. The CDR3, as DNA: TGTGCCAGCAGCTTAGCGGACAGCTACGAGCAGTACTTC.

This sequence joins TRBV2 and TRBJ2-4; TRBD2 aligns across 10 bases. This CDR3 is 15 amino acids long. Germline lookup yields CDR1 SNHLY and CDR2 FYNNEI. J lost 2 bases, V lost 4 bases, and 2 bases had no gene match. The CDR3 here is CASSGTSGTKNIQYF. The CDR3 DNA follows: TGTGCCAGCAGTGGGACTAGCGGAACCAAAAACATTCAGTACTTC.

The chain uses TRBV2 and TRBJ1-4, with a tentative D call TRBD1 (6 bases). V was pared by 7 bases and J by 8 bases, with 17 bases between. The length of the CDR3 is 14 residues. Looked up from germline, CDR1 is SNHLY and CDR2 is FYNNEI. In DNA form, the CDR3 reads TGTGCCAGCACCAGCGACAGGATGTTGGAAAAACTGTTTTTT. It specifies CASTSDRMLEKLFF.

Its frequency marks this clone as large (0.1 to 1%). The chain has TRBV6-1 and TRBJ1-6; possible D gene TRBD1, 6 bases. Between the trimmed V and J ends, which lost 1 base and 5 bases, there was a span of 9 bases. The length of the CDR3 is 15 residues. CDR1 and CDR2 (germline): MNHNS, SASEGT. CDR3 region: CASSEGTADNSPLHF. CDR3 DNA: TGTGCCAGCAGTGAAGGGACAGCAGATAATTCACCCCTCCACTTT.

The rearrangement uses TRBV28 and TRBJ2-7, with 8 nucleotides matching TRBD2. The junction had 16 bases not matched to a gene; V was cut back by 10 bases and J by 5 bases. CDR3 length equals 15 residues. Germline V lookup: CDR1 MDHEN, CDR2 SYDVKM. The CDR3 DNA reads TGTGCCACTACGGGAGGAGCGGGAGAAAGCGACGAGCAGTACTTC. It encodes CATTGGAGESDEQYF. Variable domain in full (rest from reference TRBV28 and TRBJ2-7): DVKVTQSSRYLVKRTGEKVFLECVQDMDHENMFWYRQDPGLGLRLIYFSYDVKMKEKGDIPEGYSVSREKKERFSLILESASTNQTSMYLCATTGGAGESDEQYFGPGTRLTVT.

This chain connects TRBV5-1 to TRBJ2-5, with D possibly TRBD2 on 6 matching bases. The assigned J gene may be wrong: the sequence end matches TRBJ2-7 better. This CDR3 is 15 amino acids long. In germline, CDR1 is SGHRS, CDR2 YFSETQ. This chain's CDR3 is CASSLEGGRGNEQYF. The CDR3, as DNA: TGCGCCAGCAGCTTGGAAGGTGGGCGGGGCAACGAGCAGTACTTC.